This record covers a single T cell receptor (beta chain). The antigen is unknown. The CDR3 has 18 amino acids. V trimming: 5 bases; J trimming: 8 bases; junction bases outside the gene matches: 13. These data come from a study of post-analysis software for immune sequencing data. General study points: F measure grouped same-batch samples tightly together. When patients were compared with controls, 5 or 6 TRBV segments were more frequent, TRBV5-6, TRBV5-1 and TRBV20-1 among them. Compared against controls, patients with multiple sclerosis displayed significantly lower normalized Chao1 diversity.

Carried by the TCR beta cDNA libraries were unique molecular identifiers. From approximately 1 to 10 million T cells, roughly 540,000 cDNA molecules were obtained. A single record per CDR3 protein comes from TCRdb applying MiXCR to the PCR reads. In the table there are approximately 730,000 distinct CDR3 sequences, approximately 44% of which are singletons. The sequence derives from a girl aged 10 to 17 with multiple sclerosis. The sequenced sample was blood. The chain carries TRBV12-3 or TRBV12-4 and TRBJ2-1, with 15 bases aligning to TRBD2. The DNA of the CDR3 is TGTGCCAGCAGTCCTCGGGGACTAGCGGGAGGATTCGTGGATGAGCAGTTCTTC. Translation: CASSPRGLAGGFVDEQFF.